This T cell receptor (beta chain) was captured by sequencing in a study of control samples from healthy donors and cancer patients. Generated by immunoSEQ multiplex PCR, the TCRdb table keeps only in-frame clones and is missing some. The sample holds roughly 70,000 clones, around 93% seen once. V lost 1 base to trimming and J lost 9 bases, with 12 bases between them. The CDR3 spans 13 residues. Germline V gives CDR1 SGHDN, CDR2 FVKESK. V is TRBV14 and J is TRBJ1-1, with a weak D call TRBD1 (6 bases). The sequenced material came from blood. This clonotype originated in a woman aged 25 to 39 in good health. CDR3 sequence: CASSQAFTGKAFF. The DNA of the CDR3 is TGTGCCAGCAGCCAAGCATTCACAGGGAAAGCTTTCTTT.